Listed here are 14 T cell receptor beta chains from one sample, sequenced in a study of T cell repertoires in cytomegalovirus infection (dated by TCRdb to the late 2010s). Sequencing relied on an Illumina HiSeq 1500. TCRdb reprocessing: public reads trimmed at Q25 with fastp, clones called with MiXCR, in-frame beta chains kept. Rows with one shared CDR3 protein collapse into an entry with the most common genes and DNA. This sample has about 490,000 distinct CDR3 sequences in its table, and about 30% of those were observed once. Under 15% of the sample is in the top ten clones. The sequenced sample consisted of PBMCs. The receptors come from a human donor in good health (CMV status not recorded). Some clones in this sample may be carry-over from other donors' samples.

This rearrangement joins TRBV20-1 to TRBJ2-5; 9 bases fit TRBD2. The germline CDR1 and CDR2 sequences are DFQATT and SNEGSKA (reference sequence). V shed 3 bases and J 0 bases; nucleotides not matched to a gene: 8. CDR3 length: 16 residues. In DNA form, the CDR3 reads TGCAGTGCTAGTTTGGGGACTAGCCCGTACCAAGAGACCCAGTACTTC. Protein sequence: CSASLGTSPYQETQYF.

This clonotype was counted at least ten times. V usage is TRBV7-2 and J usage is TRBJ2-5; D may be TRBD2 (6 bases). V lost 3 bases and J lost 2, with 10 bases in between. The CDR3 is 14 residues long. The V gene's germline CDR1 is SGHTA and CDR2 FQGNSA. The CDR3 is CASSFVGTQETQYF. CDR3 in DNA: TGTGCCAGCAGCTTCGTGGGGACTCAAGAGACCCAGTACTTC.

The J gene is TRBJ1-2, the V gene TRBV11-3; 7 bases match TRBD1. The junction had 5 bases not matched to a gene; V was cut back by 5 bases and J by 5 bases. The CDR3 has 13 amino acids. CDR1 is SGHNT and CDR2 is YENEEA in the germline V gene. CDR3 DNA: TGTGCCAGCAGCGGCGGGACAGATTATGGCTACACCTTC. Its protein product is CASSGGTDYGYTF.

This sequence joins TRBV28 and TRBJ2-7; D not resolved. The CDR3 length is 14 residues. Trimming cost V 2 bases and J 4 bases, with 12 bases left between them. Looked up from germline, CDR1 is MDHEN and CDR2 is SYDVKM. The CDR3 bases are TGTGCCAGCAGTTTACGAGTTTCAGGATACGAGCAGTACGTC. It yields the protein CASSLRVSGYEQYV.

This clonotype was recorded a few times. The chain links TRBV2 to TRBJ2-1, with 8 bases fitting TRBD1. Trimming cost V 8 bases and J 7 bases; bases outside gene matches: 10. The germline CDR1 and CDR2 sequences are SNHLY and FYNNEI. This CDR3 region has 14 residues. The CDR3: CASGGSGGSNEQFF. The CDR3 DNA reads as TGTGCCAGCGGCGGGTCAGGGGGCTCGAATGAGCAGTTCTTC.

The sample holds many counts of this clonotype. The chain uses TRBV7-2 and TRBJ2-7; 7 bases fit TRBD2. Germline V gene sequence: CDR1 SGHTA, CDR2 FQGNSA. This CDR3 has 14 residues. With V trimmed by 6 bases and J by 3 bases, 8 bases remained unmatched. In nucleotides, the CDR3 is TGTGCCAGCAGTCCCAGCGGGATTAACTACGAGCAGTACGTC. Translating gives CASSPSGINYEQYV.

This clonotype occurred a few times. V and J are TRBV6-5 and TRBJ1-1; weak D call: TRBD1 (6 bases). Trimming shortened V by 0 bases and J by 5 bases, and 7 bases separated the two germline ends. Germline CDR1 reads MNHEY; CDR2 reads SVGAGI. The CDR3 consists of 13 residues. The DNA of the CDR3 is TGTGCCAGCAGTTACTCGGGGGCAACTGAAGCTTTCTTT. Encoded protein: CASSYSGATEAFF.

This clonotype was found a few times. The chain joins TRBV7-4 to TRBJ1-2; D is unresolved. The V gene's germline CDR1 is SGHVT and CDR2 SQSDAQ. This CDR3 is 13 amino acids long. Trimming pared 6 bases from V and 2 bases from J, leaving 10 bases between. The CDR3 DNA sequence: TGTGCCAGCAGACTCGCAGCAAACTATGGCTACACCTTC. Translation gives CASRLAANYGYTF.

At least ten counts were recorded for this clonotype. The gene calls are TRBV7-2 and TRBJ2-1; TRBD2 matches 7 bases. Germline trimming cut 1 base from V and 3 bases from J; bases unmatched to any gene: 9. Germline CDR1 and CDR2: SGHTA and FQGNSA. The CDR3 is 17 amino acids. The CDR3 DNA is TGTGCCAGCAGCTTAGAAACCCGCGGGAGCCTCTACAATGAGCAGTTCTTC. Protein sequence: CASSLETRGSLYNEQFF.

V is TRBV27 and J is TRBJ2-1; 13 bases are a match to TRBD2. Trimming cost V 3 bases and J 9 bases; bases outside gene matches: 8. Germline assignment: CDR1 MNHEY and CDR2 SMNVEV (reference sequence). CDR3 size: 16 residues. CDR3 sequence: CASSFLTSGRAFEQFF. CDR3 DNA sequence: TGTGCCAGCAGTTTCCTCACTAGCGGGAGGGCCTTTGAGCAGTTCTTC.

This clonotype was observed a few times. V gene TRBV29-1 combines with J gene TRBJ2-1, with 14 bases identical to TRBD2. The ends lost 0 bases at V and 9 bases at J; junction bases unmatched: 10. CDR3 length equals 17 residues. The germline CDR1 and CDR2 sequences are SQVTM and ANQGSEA. CDR3 nucleotide sequence: TGCAGCGTTGAAGATTGGGGTACGGGACTAGCGGGAGTTGAGCAGTTCTTC. As protein: CSVEDWGTGLAGVEQFF.

This chain joins TRBV11-2 and TRBJ2-7; D possibly matches TRBD1 or TRBD2 (5 bases each). V was trimmed by 3 bases and J by 3 bases, leaving 15 bases between them. The CDR3 has 15 residues. Germline V gives CDR1 SGHAT, CDR2 FQNNGV. The CDR3 DNA reads TGTGCCAGCAGCTTCGCATCGGGACGTAACTACGAGCAGTACTTC. Translating gives CASSFASGRNYEQYF.

This chain connects TRBV19 to TRBJ2-1, with 10 bases fitting TRBD2. Germline V gene data show CDR1 as LNHDA and CDR2 as SQIVND (reference sequence). V lost 7 bases, J lost 8 bases, and 8 bases stayed unmatched. This CDR3 is built from 14 residues. The CDR3 reads CASNLAGVEYEQFF. The CDR3, as DNA: TGTGCCAGTAATCTAGCGGGGGTTGAGTATGAGCAGTTCTTC.

This clonotype was counted only a few times. The rearrangement uses TRBV7-8 and TRBJ1-3; D unresolved. Germline V gene sequence: CDR1 SGHVS, CDR2 FQNEAQ. V lost 2 bases and J 4 bases, leaving 6 bases between the germline ends. The CDR3 extends over 13 amino acids. The CDR3 loop is CASSLNEGNTIYF. The CDR3 bases are TGTGCCAGCAGCTTAAATGAGGGAAACACCATATATTTT.